This entry lists 5 T cell receptor beta chains sequenced from one sample in a study of CD8 T cells in Susac syndrome. RNA amounts of about 0.45 to 1 ug underwent reverse transcription with random hexamers. TCRdb independently ran MiXCR on the immunoSEQ multiplex PCR reads; one entry per CDR3 protein. The data hold approximately 160,000 distinct CDR3 sequences, with about 91% observed a single time. Material: CD4+ T cells from PBMCs. The source of these receptors is a human donor in good health.

This chain links TRBV5-1 with TRBJ2-7; D is perhaps TRBD2 (5 bases). The V and J ends lost 2 bases and 6 bases respectively, with 9 bases between them. The CDR3 consists of 12 residues. Germline V CDR1 and CDR2: SGHRS, YFSETQ. For the CDR3, the DNA is TGCGCCAGCAGCTTTGACGGGGTCGAGCAGTACTTC. Translating it yields CASSFDGVEQYF. Filled out from reference TRBV5-1 and TRBJ2-7, the complete variable domain reads KAGVTQTPRYLIKTRGQQVTLSCSPISGHRSVSWYQQTPGQGLQFLFEYFSETQRNKGNFPGRFSGRQFSNSRSEMNVSTLELGDSALYLCASSFDGVEQYFGPGTRLTVT.

This clonotype has just one count. The chain carries TRBV7-3 and TRBJ2-3, with D unresolved. The length of the CDR3 is 14 residues. Germline CDR1 and CDR2: SGHTA and FQGTGA. Trimming pared 1 base from V and 0 bases from J, leaving 5 bases between. The CDR3 region has the DNA TGTGCCAGCAGCTTAATGAGTAGCACAGATACGCAGTATTTT. It encodes CASSLMSSTDTQYF.

This chain connects TRBV20-1 to TRBJ2-7; D not certain. V lost 4 bases, J lost 7 bases, and 14 bases lay in between. This CDR3 has 12 residues. Germline V CDR1 and CDR2: DFQATT, SNEGSKA (reference sequence). CDR3: CSAKLAHGEQYF. CDR3 nucleotide sequence: TGCAGTGCTAAGTTAGCCCACGGAGAGCAGTACTTC.

V and J are TRBV5-1 and TRBJ2-7; unclear D gene. The CDR3 is 13 residues long. Germline CDR1 and CDR2: SGHRS and YFSETQ. The ends were cut back, 1 base at V and 6 bases at J, with 11 bases in the middle. CDR3 in amino acids: CASSLSSLGEQYF. The CDR3 bases are TGCGCCAGCAGCTTGTCCTCCCTAGGCGAGCAGTACTTC.

The V call is TRBV20-1, the J call TRBJ1-5, with a tentative D call TRBD1 (5 bases). CDR1 and CDR2 (germline): DFQATT, SNEGSKA (reference sequence). V gave up 0 bases and J gave up 2 bases, with 14 bases separating them. CDR3 length: 16 residues. For the CDR3, the DNA is TGCAGTGCTAGAGATCCAGGACACGGAGGCAATCAGCCCCAGCATTTT. It is translated as CSARDPGHGGNQPQHF.